The entry below gives a single T cell receptor beta chain sequence along with its context. It was from 20-30 mg of unsorted bulk tissue that RNA and DNA were co-extracted. These data originate in a study of tumor-infiltrating lymphocytes in primary liver carcinoma. Trimming shortened V by 7 bases and J by 3 bases, and 19 bases separated the two germline ends. This CDR3 has 15 residues. Germline V lookup: CDR1 SGHAT, CDR2 FQNNGV. Reverse transcription of around 500 ng total RNA with a constant-region primer produced TCR beta cDNA. TCR beta libraries came from three nested multiplex PCR rounds using slightly modified ARM-PCR. The first two PCR rounds, approximately 11 cycles each, used TRBV1-TRBV30 forward primers and a C-beta reverse primer. TCRdb reanalysed the multiplex PCR reads using MiXCR and keeps one entry per CDR3 protein. Among roughly 120,000 distinct CDR3 sequences listed, 65% were seen once.

The sequenced sample consisted of liver tumor tissue from sampling region 1. Noted subset: tumor region T1, superior pole. The receptor was derived from an older woman with primary liver carcinoma and hepatitis B virus infection. The chain recombines TRBV11-2 with TRBJ2-7; D may be TRBD2 (7 bases). The CDR3 spells CASKGPAGHVYEQYF. DNA of the CDR3: TGTGCCAGCAAGGGACCAGCGGGACACGTCTACGAGCAGTACTTC.